A selection of T cell receptor beta chains follows, all from one sample in a study of blood T cell repertoires in COVID-19. TCRdb's copy holds only in-frame clones and misses some; the assay was immunoSEQ multiplex PCR. The sample comprises 200,000 to 250,000 clones, just over 85% of which are singletons, and about 15% rests with the top ten. The sequencing input was PBMCs or T cells enriched from blood (not recorded which). The source of these receptors is a woman aged 50 to 60 with acute COVID-19. The CDR3 runs from the conserved cysteine through the conserved F or W. Each record gives: J gene, clone size, V gene, D gene, CDR3 DNA, CDR3 protein. The D gene is left open where the match is weak. The size field is filled for only some rows; it gives once, few, many or a size class.

>TRBJ2-7|.|TRBV2|.
TGTGCCAGCAGTGAAGTTACGGGGAGGAGTAGCGAGCAGTACTTC
CASSEVTGRSSEQYF
>TRBJ2-6|.|TRBV19|TRBD2
TGTGCCAGTTGCGGGGGGGGCACTGGGGCCAACGTCCTGACTTTC
CASCGGGTGANVLTF
>TRBJ2-4|.|TRBV18|TRBD2
TGTGCCAGCTCACCGGCGGGAGTAGCCAAAAACATTCAGTACTTC
CASSPAGVAKNIQYF
>TRBJ2-2|.|TRBV28|TRBD2
TGTGCCAGCAGATCACCACTAGCGGCTAACACCGGGGAGCTGTTTTTT
CASRSPLAANTGELFF
>TRBJ1-4|.|TRBV27|TRBD1
TGTGCCACCAGGGGACAGGGTACTTTTTCACAGGAAAAACTGTTTTTT
CATRGQGTFSQEKLFF
>TRBJ2-2|.|TRBV4-2|.
TGTGCCAGCAGCCAAGTCTCCAGGGTTTCCGGGGAGCTGTTTTTT
CASSQVSRVSGELFF
>TRBJ1-2|.|TRBV12-3/TRBV12-4|.
TGTGCCAGCAGTTCTCAGGGCTCAGGCTACACCTTC
CASSSQGSGYTF
>TRBJ2-7|.|TRBV7-6|.
TGTGCCAGCAGCTTAGGGAGCGGCTCCTACGAGCAGTACTTC
CASSLGSGSYEQYF
>TRBJ1-2|.|TRBV9|TRBD1
TGTGCCAGCAGCCCTGGACAGGGTCTTTATGGCTACACCTTC
CASSPGQGLYGYTF
>TRBJ2-2|.|TRBV28|.
TGTGCCAGCGCCAGCGCCGGGACATCGAACACCGGGGAGCTGTTTTTT
CASASAGTSNTGELFF
>TRBJ2-1|.|TRBV25-1|.
TGTGCCAGCAGTGAGAGCAGGGGTTCCTACAATGAGCAGTTCTTC
CASSESRGSYNEQFF
>TRBJ2-3|.|TRBV4-2|TRBD1
TGTGCCAGCAGCCAAGATCTAAGGGGGCTAGCAGAATACACAGATACGCAGTATTTT
CASSQDLRGLAEYTDTQYF
>TRBJ2-5|.|TRBV12-3/TRBV12-4|.
TGTGCCAGCAGCACTGCCCCCCAGACCCAGTACTTC
CASSTAPQTQYF
>TRBJ1-1|.|TRBV4-3|.
TGCGCCAGCAGCCTCCTAAGAACGGGCACTGAAGCTTTCTTT
CASSLLRTGTEAFF
>TRBJ1-1|once|TRBV27|.
TGTGCCAGCAGTTTAGAGAGGACAATCGGCACTGAAGCTTTCTTT
CASSLERTIGTEAFF
>TRBJ1-2|.|TRBV28|TRBD1
TGTGCCAGCAGTCCTCAAGGACAGGGGGCGGGGAAGGGCTACACCTTC
CASSPQGQGAGKGYTF
>TRBJ2-5|.|TRBV3-1/TRBV3-2|TRBD1
TGTGCCAGCAGCCAAGATGGGACAGGCGCAGAGACCCAGTACTTC
CASSQDGTGAETQYF
>TRBJ1-5|.|TRBV9|.
TGTGCCAGCAGCGTAGGACAGACAAGCAATCAGCCCCAGCATTTT
CASSVGQTSNQPQHF
>TRBJ2-7|.|TRBV4-1|TRBD2
TGCGCCAGCAGCCAAGATACCAGACTAGCGGGATTATACGAGCAGTACTTC
CASSQDTRLAGLYEQYF
>TRBJ2-3|.|TRBV5-1|.
TGCGCCAGCAGCTTGGCCGGTCAGGGCAGCACAGATACGCAGTATTTT
CASSLAGQGSTDTQYF